This T cell receptor (beta chain) was sequenced during a study of shared clonotypes between healthy human individuals. Concerning this clone itself: Its target is not known. This CDR3 is also generated by other DNA sequences in the sample.

Study-wide results and limits: It was the non-shared clonotypes that had lower generation probabilities than clonotypes shared by all four donors.

An approximately 220 ng quantity of DNA, roughly 29,000 T cell genomes, went into the sorted-subset replicate PCRs. The repertoire was sequenced with immunoSEQ multiplex PCR; TCRdb's copy has only in-frame clones and lacks some. The table records 2 million to 2.5 million clones, approximately 96% of them present only once. This CDR3 region has 16 residues. V lost 2 bases, J lost 0 bases, and 3 bases stayed unmatched. CDR1 and CDR2 (germline): SGHRS, YFSETQ. The clonotype comes from a man aged 18 to 30 in good health. The sequencing sample was made of naive CD4+ T cells sorted from blood. Subset given: CD45RA+ positively selected. V gene TRBV5-1 combines with J gene TRBJ2-3, with TRBD2 matching 10 bases. For the CDR3, the DNA is TGCGCCAGCAGCTTATTGACTAGCGGGAGCACAGATACGCAGTATTTT. Translated: CASSLLTSGSTDTQYF.